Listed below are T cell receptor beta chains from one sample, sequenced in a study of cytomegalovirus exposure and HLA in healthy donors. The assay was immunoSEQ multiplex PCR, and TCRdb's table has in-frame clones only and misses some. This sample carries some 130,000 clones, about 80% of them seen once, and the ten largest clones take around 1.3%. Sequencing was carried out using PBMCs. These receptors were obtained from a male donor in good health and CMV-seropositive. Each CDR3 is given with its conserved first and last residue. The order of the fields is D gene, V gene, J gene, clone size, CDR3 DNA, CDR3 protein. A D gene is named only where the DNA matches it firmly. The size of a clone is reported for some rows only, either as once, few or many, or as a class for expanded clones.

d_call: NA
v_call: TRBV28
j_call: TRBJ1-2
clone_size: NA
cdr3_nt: TGTGCCAGCAGCACCCCCGAGGTGCAAGCTAACTATGGCTACACCTTC
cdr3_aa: CASSTPEVQANYGYTF

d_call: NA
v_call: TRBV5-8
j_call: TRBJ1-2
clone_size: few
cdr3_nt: TGTGCCAGCAGCTTGTCTCCGCGGTATGGCTACACCTTC
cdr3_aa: CASSLSPRYGYTF

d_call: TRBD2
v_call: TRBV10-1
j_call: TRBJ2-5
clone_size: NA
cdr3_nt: TGCGCCAGCAGGATACCCGGGACTAGCGGGAGGGCTGTAGAGACCCAGTACTTC
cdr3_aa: CASRIPGTSGRAVETQYF

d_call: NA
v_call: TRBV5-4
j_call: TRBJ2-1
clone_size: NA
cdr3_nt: TGTGCCAGCAGCTTGGATCTAGCCAACAATGAGCAGTTCTTC
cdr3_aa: CASSLDLANNEQFF

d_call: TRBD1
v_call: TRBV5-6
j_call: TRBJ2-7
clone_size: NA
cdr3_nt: TGTGCCAGCAGCCCAACCGGGACAGGGACCTACGAGCAGTACTTC
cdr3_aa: CASSPTGTGTYEQYF

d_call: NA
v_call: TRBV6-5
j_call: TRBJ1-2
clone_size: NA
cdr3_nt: TGTGCCAGCAGTTACTCGGGGGGTGGCTACACCTTC
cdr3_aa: CASSYSGGGYTF

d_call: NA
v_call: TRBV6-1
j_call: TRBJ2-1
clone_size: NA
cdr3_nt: TGTGCCAGCACCCTGGGGGGAGAAAATGAGCAGTTCTTC
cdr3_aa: CASTLGGENEQFF

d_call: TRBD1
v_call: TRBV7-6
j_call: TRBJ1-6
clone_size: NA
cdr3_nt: TGTGCCAGCAGCTCCCGGGACAGGGTGGTTTTCGGTTCACCCCTCCACTTT
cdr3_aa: CASSSRDRVVFGSPLHF

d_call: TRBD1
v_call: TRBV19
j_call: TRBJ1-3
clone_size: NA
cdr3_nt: TGTGCCAGTAGTCCCTACTCGACAGGGGGCAGAAACACCATATATTTT
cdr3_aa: CASSPYSTGGRNTIYF

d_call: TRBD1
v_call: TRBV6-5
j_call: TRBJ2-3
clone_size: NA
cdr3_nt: TGTGCCAGCAGACACGGGACAGGGGCGACAGATACGCAGTATTTT
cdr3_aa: CASRHGTGATDTQYF

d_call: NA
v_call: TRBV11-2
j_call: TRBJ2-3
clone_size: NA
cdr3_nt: TGTGCCAGCAGCTTATACCGAGGAATACTCACAGATACGCAGTATTTT
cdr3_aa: CASSLYRGILTDTQYF

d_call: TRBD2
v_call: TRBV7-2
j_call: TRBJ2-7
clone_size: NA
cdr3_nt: TGTGCCAGCAGCTTAGGAGCGGGGGCCTTCTACGAGCAGTACTTC
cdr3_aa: CASSLGAGAFYEQYF

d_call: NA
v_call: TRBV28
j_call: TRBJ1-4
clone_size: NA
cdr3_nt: TGTGCCAGCAGTTTGGGTGTTCAGGGTGGTGAAAAACTGTTTTTT
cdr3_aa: CASSLGVQGGEKLFF

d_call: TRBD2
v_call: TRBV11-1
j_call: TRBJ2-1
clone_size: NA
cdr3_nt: TGTGCCAGCAGCACCGGGACTAGCGGGAGAAATGAGCAGTTCTTC
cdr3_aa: CASSTGTSGRNEQFF

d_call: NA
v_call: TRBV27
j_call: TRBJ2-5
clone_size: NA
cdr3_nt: TGTGCCAGCAGTTTCCTCGACCAAGAGACCCAGTACTTC
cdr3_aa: CASSFLDQETQYF

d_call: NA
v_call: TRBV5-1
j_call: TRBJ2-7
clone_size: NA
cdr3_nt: TGCGCCAGCGGTTCAGGCCACGAGCAGTACTTC
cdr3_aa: CASGSGHEQYF

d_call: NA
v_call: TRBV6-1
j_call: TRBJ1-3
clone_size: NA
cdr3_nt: TGTGCCAGCAGTCAGACTGGCCATGGAAACACCATATATTTT
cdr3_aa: CASSQTGHGNTIYF

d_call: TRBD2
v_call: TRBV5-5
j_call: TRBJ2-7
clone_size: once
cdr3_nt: TGTGCCAGCAGCCGGACTAGCGGGACCTCCTACGAGCAGTACTTC
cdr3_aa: CASSRTSGTSYEQYF